Reported below is one T cell receptor beta chain. The entry originates in a study of blood T cell repertoires in COVID-19. Study-wide context: T cells, B-cell-depleted T cells, or PBMCs provided the cDNA or gDNA that served as material.

V was cut by 8 bases and J by 4 bases, with 20 bases left in between. The CDR3 totals 15 residues. CDR1 MNHEY and CDR2 SVGAGI come from the germline V gene. The data were produced by immunoSEQ multiplex PCR, yet TCRdb's version contains in-frame clones alone and is incomplete. This table holds about 670,000 clones, 70% to 90% found once. The sequenced sample consisted of peripheral blood. The V gene is TRBV6-5, the J gene TRBJ1-2, with D possibly matching TRBD1 (5 bases). The source is a young woman with acute or convalescent COVID-19. The CDR3 sequence: CASLNRLGGSYGYTF. In DNA, the CDR3 is TGTGCCAGCTTGAACAGGCTGGGGGGTTCCTATGGCTACACCTTC.